The 2 T cell receptor beta chains below come from one sample, sequenced in a study of T cells in Graves' hyperthyroidism and ophthalmopathy. It was RNA transcripts that yielded the amplified TCR beta CDR3 regions. When the TCR CDR3 underwent first-round RT-PCR, the HTBI primer set was used. TCRdb re-analysed the multiplex PCR reads in MiXCR, keeping a single row per CDR3 protein. The sample has some 340,000 distinct CDR3 sequences, roughly 15% seen once. Sequencing was carried out using blood. Receptor source: a woman aged 40 to 55 with Graves' ophthalmopathy.

This clonotype was seen only a few times. This chain uses TRBV18 with TRBJ2-7; TRBD2 matches 10 bases. CDR3 size: 15 residues. V trimming: 6 bases; J trimming: 2 bases; junction bases outside the gene matches: 7. Per the germline V gene, CDR1 is KGHSH and CDR2 is LQKENI. In DNA form, the CDR3 reads TGTGCCAGCTCCCCCACTAGCGGGGCAACCTACGAGCAGTACTTC. Translated: CASSPTSGATYEQYF.

In nucleotides, the CDR3 is TGCAGTGCGGTTGGGACAGGGGCTAACTATGGCTACACCTTC. Encoded protein: CSAVGTGANYGYTF. The rearrangement joins TRBV20-1 to TRBJ1-2; the match to TRBD1 covers 10 bases. Germline V CDR1 and CDR2: DFQATT, SNEGSKA (reference sequence). The CDR3 runs to 14 residues. V trimming: 6 bases; J trimming: 0 bases; junction bases outside the gene matches: 4.